This TCR beta chain was obtained from a study of cytomegalovirus exposure and HLA in healthy donors. Broader study findings: Researchers reported in a later analysis that common viral pathogens appeared linked to several top clusters.

Each donor was healthy, and each was a bone marrow donor. The primer mix had 60 Vbeta and 13 Jbeta primers. Only in-frame clones appear in the TCRdb table, and some are missing; sequencing was by immunoSEQ multiplex PCR. The table shows around 100,000 clones, with 65% occurring only once. This clone was seen a handful of times. The antigen remains unidentified. Sequencing used PBMCs. The clonotype comes from a man aged 25-45 years in good health and CMV-seropositive.

CDR3 nucleotide sequence: TGTGCCAGCTCACCATCGGGTTGGGACACTGAAGCTTTCTTT. Its translation is CASSPSGWDTEAFF. The chain has TRBV18 and TRBJ1-1; D gene unclear. CDR3 length equals 14 residues. Trimming stripped 2 bases from V and 3 bases from J, with 10 bases between. The germline V gene has CDR1 KGHSH and CDR2 LQKENI. Based on the CDR3 plus reference TRBV18 and TRBJ1-1, the full variable domain is NAGVMQNPRHLVRRRGQEARLRCSPMKGHSHVYWYRQLPEEGLKFMVYLQKENIIDESGMPKERFSAEFPKEGPSILRIQQVVRGDSAAYFCASSPSGWDTEAFFGQGTRLTVV.